The next 16 T cell receptor beta chains were all read from a single sample in a study of identical twins. From the 5' RACE reads, TCRdb called clonotypes with MiXCR, one entry per CDR3 protein. This repertoire shows 1.5 million to 2 million distinct CDR3 sequences, under 35% found once; its top ten account for more than 0.25%. Sequenced input: cord blood. The receptors originated from a newborn girl in good health.

This clonotype was observed at least ten times. J is TRBJ2-3 and V is TRBV5-1; D remains ambiguous. Germline V gene lookup returns CDR1 SGHRS and CDR2 YFSETQ. The CDR3 extends over 13 amino acids. V was shortened by 5 bases and J by 2 bases, with 9 bases between the two germline ends. CDR3 sequence (DNA): TGCGCCAGCAGTCAGTATGCCACAGATACGCAGTATTTT. Protein sequence: CASSQYATDTQYF.

This clonotype has a handful of counts. This chain joins TRBV7-8 and TRBJ2-1; no reliable D call. The germline gives CDR1 SGHVS, CDR2 FQNEAQ. This CDR3 contains 15 residues. V was clipped by 5 bases and J by 6 bases, with 17 bases between them. CDR3 DNA: TGTGCCAGCAGCCAACCCAGATGGGTTACCAATGAGCAGTTCTTC. Translated: CASSQPRWVTNEQFF.

The chain uses TRBV6-6 and TRBJ2-2; D is ambiguous. The CDR3 runs to 13 residues. The V gene lost 2 bases and the J gene lost 6 bases, with 7 bases spanning the gap. Germline CDR1 and CDR2: MNHNY and SVGAGI (reference sequence). The CDR3: CASSYERPGELFF. DNA of the CDR3: TGTGCCAGCAGTTACGAGCGTCCCGGGGAGCTGTTTTTT.

The chain links TRBV11-3 to TRBJ2-2, with a tentative D call TRBD2 (6 bases). The CDR3 is 18 residues long. The germline CDR1 and CDR2 sequences are SGHNT and YENEEA. V was clipped by 0 bases and J by 1 base, with 15 bases between them. The CDR3 DNA reads TGTGCCAGCAGCTTAGAAGGGAGGCATACGATGAACACCGGGGAGCTGTTTTTT. As protein: CASSLEGRHTMNTGELFF.

The rearrangement uses TRBV7-8 and TRBJ2-3, with 12 bases fitting TRBD2. CDR1 is SGHVS and CDR2 is FQNEAQ in the germline V gene. This CDR3 spans 18 amino acids. J was trimmed by 3 bases and V by 3 bases; bases with no gene match: 10. The CDR3 here is CASSFLLASGRVTDTQYF. CDR3 coding DNA: TGTGCCAGCAGCTTCCTCCTAGCTAGCGGGAGGGTGACAGATACGCAGTATTTT.

The CDR3 sequence is CASRSDREGYGYTF. CDR3 in DNA: TGTGCCAGCAGATCGGACAGGGAAGGCTATGGCTACACCTTC. This chain uses TRBV12-3 or TRBV12-4 with TRBJ1-2, with 8 bases matching TRBD1. With 6 bases clipped from V and 4 bases from J, the junction kept 7 bases outside the gene matches. The CDR3 is made up of 14 amino acids.

The chain combines TRBV20-1 with TRBJ1-6; tentative D call: TRBD1 (5 bases). The ends were cut back, 0 bases at V and 7 bases at J, with 13 bases in the middle. The CDR3 totals 15 residues. The germline V gene has CDR1 DFQATT and CDR2 SNEGSKA (reference sequence). CDR3 sequence: CSARDRARQNSPLHF. DNA for the CDR3: TGCAGTGCTAGAGATCGGGCCAGACAGAATTCACCCCTCCACTTT.

This chain joins TRBV20-1 and TRBJ2-7; a weak D match, TRBD2 (7 bases). This CDR3 contains 16 residues. V was cut by 5 bases and J by 3 bases, with 23 bases left in between. Germline CDR1 DFQATT, CDR2 SNEGSKA (reference sequence). The CDR3 DNA follows: TGCAGTGCTGGACTAGACAGGTTCTCCTGGGGCTACGAGCAGTACTTC. Translated, it gives CSAGLDRFSWGYEQYF.

This clonotype appeared a few times. J is TRBJ2-7 and V is TRBV14, with 7 bases identical to TRBD1. The germline CDR1 and CDR2 sequences are SGHDN and FVKESK. With 11 bases clipped from V and 2 bases from J, the junction kept 6 bases outside the gene matches. The CDR3 has 12 amino acids. The CDR3 DNA is TGTGCCGCCTCGGGACAGACCTACGAGCAGTACTTC. As protein: CAASGQTYEQYF. The whole variable domain, filled in from reference TRBV14 and TRBJ2-7, reads EAGVTQFPSHSVIEKGQTVTLRCDPISGHDNLYWYRRVMGKEIKFLLHFVKESKQDESGMPNNRFLAERTGGTYSTLKVQPAELEDSGVYFCAASGQTYEQYFGPGTRLTVT.

The rearrangement uses TRBV24-1 and TRBJ2-7, with 9 positions matching TRBD2. Looked up from germline, CDR1 is KGHDR and CDR2 is SFDVKD. V gave up 5 bases and J gave up 7 bases; unmatched junction bases: 8. The CDR3 consists of 14 residues. CDR3 sequence: CATSASGMNNEQYF. The CDR3 bases are TGTGCCACCAGTGCTAGCGGGATGAACAATGAGCAGTACTTC.

This clonotype was found a few times. The V call is TRBV5-6, the J call TRBJ1-2; no firm D call. Between the trimmed V and J ends, which lost 2 bases and 4 bases, there was a span of 12 bases. Germline-derived CDR1 and CDR2 are SGHDT and YYEEEE. This CDR3 spans 14 amino acids. The CDR3 region is CASSFGVVSYGYTF. The CDR3 region has the DNA TGTGCCAGCAGCTTTGGGGTGGTTAGCTATGGCTACACCTTC.

This clonotype has a handful of counts. The DNA for the CDR3 is TGTGCCAGCTCACCAGGGACAGGGAGGGTCTATGGCTACACCTTC. Translating gives CASSPGTGRVYGYTF. The chain employs TRBV18 and TRBJ1-2; 9 bases match TRBD1. Looked up from germline, CDR1 is KGHSH and CDR2 is LQKENI. This CDR3 has 15 residues. With V trimmed by 2 bases and J by 4 bases, 5 bases remained unmatched. Full variable domain (outside the CDR3, taken from reference TRBV18 and TRBJ1-2): NAGVMQNPRHLVRRRGQEARLRCSPMKGHSHVYWYRQLPEEGLKFMVYLQKENIIDESGMPKERFSAEFPKEGPSILRIQQVVRGDSAAYFCASSPGTGRVYGYTFGSGTRLTVV.

CDR3 in DNA: TGTGCCAGCAGACAGGGTTGGCGGCCCCAGCATTTT. Its protein product is CASRQGWRPQHF. The chain joins TRBV28 to TRBJ1-5, with D possibly TRBD1 on 6 matching bases. Germline CDR1 reads MDHEN; CDR2 reads SYDVKM. CDR3 size: 12 residues. V was trimmed by 6 bases and J by 9 bases, leaving 12 bases between them.

The gene calls are TRBV28 and TRBJ2-1; 12 positions agree with TRBD2. There are 16 residues in the CDR3. The germline V gene has CDR1 MDHEN and CDR2 SYDVKM. J lost 8 bases, V lost 3 bases, and 8 bases had no gene match. In DNA form, the CDR3 reads TGTGCCAGCAGTTTGCCCGGGACTAGCGGGTATCATGAGCAGTTCTTC. This encodes CASSLPGTSGYHEQFF.

The V call is TRBV2, the J call TRBJ1-2, with D perhaps matching TRBD1 (5 bases). CDR3 length: 13 residues. V lost 3 bases, J lost 6 bases, and 11 bases lay in between. Germline CDR1 is SNHLY and CDR2 is FYNNEI. The CDR3, as DNA: TGTGCCAGCAGTGACAGGGTCGACCATGGCTACACCTTC. It encodes CASSDRVDHGYTF.

The genes are TRBV29-1 and TRBJ2-7; unclear D gene. V lost 6 bases and J 0 bases, leaving 12 bases between the germline ends. The CDR3 has 13 residues. Germline lookup yields CDR1 SQVTM and CDR2 ANQGSEA. CDR3 in DNA: TGCAGCGTGAGTGACCCTAGCTCCTACGAGCAGTACTTC. It yields the protein CSVSDPSSYEQYF.